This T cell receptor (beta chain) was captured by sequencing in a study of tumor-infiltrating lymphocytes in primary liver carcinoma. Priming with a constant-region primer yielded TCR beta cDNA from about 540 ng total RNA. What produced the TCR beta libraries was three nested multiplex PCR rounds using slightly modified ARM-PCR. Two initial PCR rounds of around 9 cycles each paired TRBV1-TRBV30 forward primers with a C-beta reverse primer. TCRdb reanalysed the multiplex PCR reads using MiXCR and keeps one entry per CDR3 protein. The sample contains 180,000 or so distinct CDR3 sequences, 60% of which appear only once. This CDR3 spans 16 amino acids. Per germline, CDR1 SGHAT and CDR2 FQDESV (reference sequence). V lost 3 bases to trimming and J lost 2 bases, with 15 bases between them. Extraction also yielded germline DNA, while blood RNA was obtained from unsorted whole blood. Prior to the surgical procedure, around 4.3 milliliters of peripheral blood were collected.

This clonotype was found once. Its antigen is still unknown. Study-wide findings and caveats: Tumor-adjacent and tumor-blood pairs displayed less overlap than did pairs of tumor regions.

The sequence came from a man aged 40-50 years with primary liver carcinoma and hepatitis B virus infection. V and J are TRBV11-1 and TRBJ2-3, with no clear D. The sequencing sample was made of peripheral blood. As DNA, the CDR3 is TGTGCCAGCAGCTTCATGGTGGACCCTCCCACAGATACGCAGTATTTT. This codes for CASSFMVDPPTDTQYF.